These T cell receptor beta chains were read from a single sample in a study of shared clonotypes between healthy human individuals. Only in-frame clones appear in the TCRdb table, and some are missing; sequencing was by immunoSEQ multiplex PCR. Among 650,000 to 700,000 clones, roughly 87% were seen once, and the ten largest hold about 34%. Sequenced input: memory CD8+ T cells from PBMCs. Receptors originate from a young man in good health. Some clones in this sample may be carry-over from other donors' samples. Both conserved end residues are part of each CDR3. A D gene is named only where the DNA matches it firmly. Clone size is given for some rows only: seen once, a few or many times, or a class if the clone is expanded.

d_gene: TRBD2; v_gene: TRBV7-2; len: 21; abundance: NA; j_gene: TRBJ2-7; CDR3aa: CASSLAGGGLAGGPVTYEQYF; CDR3nt: TGTGCCAGCAGCTTAGCTGGGGGTGGGCTAGCGGGAGGGCCGGTTACCTACGAGCAGTACTTC
d_gene: TRBD1; v_gene: TRBV7-8; len: 15; abundance: NA; j_gene: TRBJ1-2; CDR3aa: CASSSLTGGSYGYTF; CDR3nt: TGTGCCAGCAGCTCACTAACAGGGGGCTCCTATGGCTACACCTTC
d_gene: NA; v_gene: TRBV4-3; len: 18; abundance: NA; j_gene: TRBJ2-1; CDR3aa: CASSQGVGGQPPYNEQFF; CDR3nt: TGCGCCAGCAGCCAAGGAGTGGGGGGACAGCCTCCCTACAATGAGCAGTTCTTC
d_gene: NA; v_gene: TRBV10-3; len: 14; abundance: once; j_gene: TRBJ2-7; CDR3aa: CAISEVAVGYEQYF; CDR3nt: TGTGCCATCAGTGAGGTGGCCGTGGGCTACGAGCAGTACTTC
d_gene: NA; v_gene: TRBV27; len: 13; abundance: NA; j_gene: TRBJ2-1; CDR3aa: CAISRGAYNEQFF; CDR3nt: TGTGCCATCAGTCGGGGCGCCTACAATGAGCAGTTCTTC
d_gene: TRBD2; v_gene: TRBV5-3; len: 15; abundance: once; j_gene: TRBJ2-7; CDR3aa: CARSIRTSGSNEQYF; CDR3nt: TGTGCCAGAAGCATAAGGACTAGCGGGAGTAACGAGCAGTACTTC
d_gene: NA; v_gene: TRBV28; len: 14; abundance: once; j_gene: TRBJ2-7; CDR3aa: CASSHRLMGQEQYF; CDR3nt: TGTGCCAGCAGTCACCGCCTTATGGGGCAAGAGCAGTACTTC
d_gene: TRBD1; v_gene: TRBV7-9; len: 17; abundance: NA; j_gene: TRBJ1-2; CDR3aa: CASSPPTGTGSHYGYTF; CDR3nt: TGTGCCAGCAGTCCTCCCACCGGGACAGGGTCCCACTATGGCTACACCTTC
d_gene: NA; v_gene: TRBV1; len: 15; abundance: NA; j_gene: TRBJ2-7; CDR3aa: CTSTYGGHQSYEQYF; CDR3nt: TGCACCAGCACCTACGGGGGACATCAGTCCTACGAGCAGTACTTC
d_gene: NA; v_gene: TRBV5-1; len: 18; abundance: NA; j_gene: TRBJ1-4; CDR3aa: CASSTVGNYYSTNEKLFF; CDR3nt: TGCGCCAGCAGCACAGTGGGGAATTACTACTCAACTAATGAAAAACTGTTTTTT
d_gene: NA; v_gene: TRBV19; len: 13; abundance: NA; j_gene: TRBJ1-2; CDR3aa: CATKEVGIIGYTF; CDR3nt: TGTGCCACCAAGGAGGTGGGAATTATTGGCTACACCTTC
d_gene: TRBD1; v_gene: TRBV5-6; len: 17; abundance: NA; j_gene: TRBJ1-1; CDR3aa: CASSPTGQGLLNTEAFF; CDR3nt: TGTGCCAGCAGCCCTACGGGACAGGGGTTATTGAACACTGAAGCTTTCTTT
d_gene: TRBD1; v_gene: TRBV18; len: 15; abundance: few; j_gene: TRBJ1-4; CDR3aa: CASSPLQGTNEKLFF; CDR3nt: TGTGCCAGCTCCCCATTACAGGGGACTAATGAAAAACTGTTTTTT
d_gene: NA; v_gene: TRBV27; len: 14; abundance: NA; j_gene: TRBJ2-2; CDR3aa: CASSLLGRVRELFF; CDR3nt: TGTGCCAGCAGTCTCCTAGGACGGGTCCGGGAGCTGTTTTTT
d_gene: TRBD1; v_gene: TRBV28; len: 13; abundance: NA; j_gene: TRBJ1-2; CDR3aa: CASSPQGAWGYTF; CDR3nt: TGTGCCAGCAGTCCGCAGGGGGCCTGGGGCTACACCTTC
d_gene: NA; v_gene: TRBV15; len: 16; abundance: NA; j_gene: TRBJ1-2; CDR3aa: CATSRVGTGSFYGYTF; CDR3nt: TGTGCCACCAGCAGAGTGGGAACAGGGTCATTCTATGGCTACACCTTC
d_gene: TRBD1; v_gene: TRBV19; len: 14; abundance: NA; j_gene: TRBJ1-5; CDR3aa: CASSISGGGQPQHF; CDR3nt: TGTGCCAGTAGTATCTCAGGGGGTGGGCAGCCCCAGCATTTT
d_gene: NA; v_gene: TRBV27; len: 14; abundance: NA; j_gene: TRBJ2-1; CDR3aa: CASSIGGRANEQFF; CDR3nt: TGTGCCAGCAGTATTGGGGGGAGAGCGAATGAGCAGTTCTTC
d_gene: TRBD1; v_gene: TRBV27; len: 14; abundance: NA; j_gene: TRBJ1-5; CDR3aa: CASSNRGRIQPQHF; CDR3nt: TGTGCCAGCAGTAACAGGGGCAGGATCCAGCCCCAGCATTTT
d_gene: NA; v_gene: TRBV19; len: 12; abundance: NA; j_gene: TRBJ2-7; CDR3aa: CASSFDGYEQYF; CDR3nt: TGTGCCAGTAGTTTCGACGGCTACGAGCAGTACTTC
d_gene: TRBD2; v_gene: TRBV9; len: 15; abundance: few; j_gene: TRBJ2-1; CDR3aa: CASSSLAGGYNEQFF; CDR3nt: TGTGCCAGCAGCTCACTAGCGGGAGGGTACAATGAGCAGTTCTTC
d_gene: NA; v_gene: TRBV28; len: 14; abundance: NA; j_gene: TRBJ2-5; CDR3aa: CASRIRDMQETQYF; CDR3nt: TGTGCCAGCCGAATCCGGGACATGCAAGAGACCCAGTACTTC
d_gene: TRBD2; v_gene: TRBV28; len: 18; abundance: NA; j_gene: TRBJ2-1; CDR3aa: CASSLKTSGGGNYNEQFF; CDR3nt: TGTGCCAGCAGTCTAAAGACTAGCGGGGGAGGGAACTACAATGAGCAGTTCTTC
d_gene: NA; v_gene: TRBV18; len: 13; abundance: NA; j_gene: TRBJ2-3; CDR3aa: CASSPPGGDTQYF; CDR3nt: TGTGCCAGCTCACCACCGGGGGGAGATACGCAGTATTTT
d_gene: NA; v_gene: TRBV7-9; len: 16; abundance: NA; j_gene: TRBJ2-7; CDR3aa: CASSQNQGGHSYEQYF; CDR3nt: TGTGCCAGCAGCCAAAACCAAGGGGGACACTCCTACGAGCAGTACTTC
d_gene: NA; v_gene: TRBV28; len: 17; abundance: NA; j_gene: TRBJ2-2; CDR3aa: CASSLSGRALDTGELFF; CDR3nt: TGTGCCAGCAGTTTATCCGGGCGGGCTCTCGACACCGGGGAGCTGTTTTTT
d_gene: NA; v_gene: TRBV30; len: 13; abundance: NA; j_gene: TRBJ2-7; CDR3aa: CAWSAGRSYEQYF; CDR3nt: TGTGCCTGGAGTGCGGGACGGTCCTACGAGCAGTACTTC
d_gene: NA; v_gene: TRBV9; len: 14; abundance: once; j_gene: TRBJ2-2; CDR3aa: CASSFGPGEGELFF; CDR3nt: TGTGCCAGCAGCTTCGGACCGGGAGAGGGGGAGCTGTTTTTT
d_gene: NA; v_gene: TRBV11-1; len: 14; abundance: NA; j_gene: TRBJ2-7; CDR3aa: CASSPRQNAYEQYF; CDR3nt: TGTGCCAGCAGCCCCAGACAGAATGCCTACGAGCAGTACTTC
d_gene: NA; v_gene: TRBV27; len: 14; abundance: NA; j_gene: TRBJ2-3; CDR3aa: CASSLDRSPDTQYF; CDR3nt: TGTGCCAGCAGTTTAGACAGGTCACCAGATACGCAGTATTTT
d_gene: NA; v_gene: TRBV28; len: 12; abundance: NA; j_gene: TRBJ2-7; CDR3aa: CASSSRAYEQYF; CDR3nt: TGTGCCAGCAGTTCCCGGGCCTACGAGCAGTACTTC
d_gene: TRBD1; v_gene: TRBV7-9; len: 16; abundance: once; j_gene: TRBJ2-7; CDR3aa: CASSPNPGQGHREQYF; CDR3nt: TGTGCCAGCAGCCCAAACCCGGGACAGGGTCATCGGGAGCAGTACTTC
d_gene: NA; v_gene: TRBV28; len: 14; abundance: NA; j_gene: TRBJ2-3; CDR3aa: CASSKIDSIRTQYF; CDR3nt: TGTGCCAGCAGCAAGATAGATAGCATTCGGACGCAGTATTTT
d_gene: TRBD2; v_gene: TRBV10-1; len: 18; abundance: NA; j_gene: TRBJ2-1; CDR3aa: CASSDTGTSGTLYNEQFF; CDR3nt: TGCGCCAGCAGTGATACCGGGACTAGCGGGACTCTCTACAATGAGCAGTTCTTC
d_gene: NA; v_gene: TRBV6-5; len: 12; abundance: NA; j_gene: TRBJ2-5; CDR3aa: CASRQAGETQYF; CDR3nt: TGTGCCAGCAGGCAGGCGGGTGAGACCCAGTACTTC
d_gene: TRBD2; v_gene: TRBV11-3; len: 15; abundance: NA; j_gene: TRBJ2-7; CDR3aa: CASSDLGEGRPEQYF; CDR3nt: TGTGCCAGCAGCGACTTGGGGGAGGGCCGACCCGAGCAGTACTTC